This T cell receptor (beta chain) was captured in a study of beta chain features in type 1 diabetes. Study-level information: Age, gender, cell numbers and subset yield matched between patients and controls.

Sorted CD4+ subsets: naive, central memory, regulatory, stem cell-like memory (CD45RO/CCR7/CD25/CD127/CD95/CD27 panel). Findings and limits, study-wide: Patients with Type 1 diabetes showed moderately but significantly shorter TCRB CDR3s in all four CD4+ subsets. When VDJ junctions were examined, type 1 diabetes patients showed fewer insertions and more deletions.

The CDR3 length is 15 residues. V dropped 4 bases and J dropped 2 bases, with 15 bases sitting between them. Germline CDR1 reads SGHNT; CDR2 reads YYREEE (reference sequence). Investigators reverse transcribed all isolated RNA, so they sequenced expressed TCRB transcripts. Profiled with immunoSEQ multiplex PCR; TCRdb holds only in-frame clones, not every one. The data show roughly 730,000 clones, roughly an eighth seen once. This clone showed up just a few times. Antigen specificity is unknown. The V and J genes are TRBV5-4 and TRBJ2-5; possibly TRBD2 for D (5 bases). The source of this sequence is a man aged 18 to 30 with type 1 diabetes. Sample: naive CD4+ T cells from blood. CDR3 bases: TGTGCCAGCAGCGACCCCCGAGGGCTACAAGAGACCCAGTACTTC. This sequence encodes CASSDPRGLQETQYF.